This T cell receptor (beta chain) comes out of a study of blood T cell repertoires in COVID-19. The assay was immunoSEQ multiplex PCR, and TCRdb's table has in-frame clones only and misses some. The profile shows roughly 240,000 clones, approximately 85% of them singletons. V lost 5 bases, J lost 8 bases, and 8 bases stayed unmatched. CDR3 length equals 14 residues. CDR1 and CDR2 from the germline V gene are LNHDA and SQIVND (reference sequence). The source material was PBMCs or T cells enriched from blood (not recorded which). This TCR was sampled from a woman aged 45-65 years with acute COVID-19. V usage is TRBV19 and J usage is TRBJ1-5; 8 bases are a match to TRBD1. DNA for the CDR3: TGTGCCAGTAGTTCAGGACAGGGTAAAAAGCCCCAGCATTTT. Translated: CASSSGQGKKPQHF.